Listed below are T cell receptor beta chains from one sample, sequenced in a study of T-cell reconstitution after alpha-beta-depleted transplantation in children. TCRdb redid the calling of the PCR reads with MiXCR, one entry per CDR3 protein. The data hold hundreds of thousands of distinct CDR3 sequences, with roughly 10% observed a single time. The starting material was PBMCs, obtained before TCRalphabeta/CD19-depleted stem cell transplant. The receptors come from a child younger than two with acute myeloid leukemia, due to receive a stem cell transplant. Each CDR3 is given with its conserved first and last residue. Fields, in order: D gene, J gene, CDR3 length, clone size, V gene, CDR3 protein, CDR3 DNA. The D gene is left open where the match is weak. The size entry is marked missing in some rows and otherwise reads once, few, many or a size class.

. TRBJ1-1 12 . TRBV20-1 CSAVQGVAEAFF TGCAGTGCTGTCCAGGGTGTAGCTGAAGCTTTCTTT
. TRBJ1-4 12 many TRBV30 CAWTQTSEKLFF TGTGCCTGGACCCAGACCAGCGAAAAACTGTTTTTT
TRBD2 TRBJ2-1 15 many TRBV6-5 CASSSRTSGYNEQFF TGTGCCAGCAGTTCGAGGACTAGCGGGTACAATGAGCAGTTCTTC
. TRBJ1-3 11 many TRBV29-1 CSVLQGHTIYF TGCAGCGTTCTACAGGGCCACACCATATATTTT
TRBD1 TRBJ2-1 16 many TRBV5-1 CASSLEGQVSYNEQFF TGCGCCAGCAGCTTGGAGGGACAGGTCTCCTACAATGAGCAGTTCTTC
TRBD2 TRBJ2-1 15 many TRBV6-2/TRBV6-3 CASSSPGTSGNEQFF TGTGCCAGCAGTTCCCCCGGGACTAGCGGCAATGAGCAGTTCTTC
. TRBJ2-3 16 . TRBV4-2 CASSQAWGGSTDTQYF TGTGCCAGCAGCCAAGCTTGGGGCGGCTCCACAGATACGCAGTATTTT
. TRBJ2-7 14 many TRBV7-8 CASSPRLAGYEQYF TGTGCCAGCAGCCCCCGGCTAGCAGGCTACGAGCAGTACTTC
. TRBJ1-1 12 . TRBV30 CAWNRQPTEAFF TGTGCCTGGAATCGACAGCCTACTGAAGCTTTCTTT
TRBD2 TRBJ2-7 16 . TRBV19 CASSFNRLAGVREQYF TGTGCCAGTAGTTTTAACAGACTAGCGGGAGTGAGAGAGCAGTACTTC
TRBD1 TRBJ2-1 13 few TRBV29-1 CSVGQGSYNEQFF TGCAGCGTAGGACAGGGCTCCTACAATGAGCAGTTCTTC
. TRBJ2-1 16 many TRBV27 CASTASGGPIYNEQFF TGTGCCAGCACCGCGTCGGGGGGCCCCATATACAATGAGCAGTTCTTC
TRBD2 TRBJ2-5 15 . TRBV7-6 CASSQTLAGEETQYF TGTGCCAGCAGCCAGACTCTAGCGGGAGAGGAGACCCAGTACTTC
TRBD2 TRBJ2-1 14 many TRBV7-2 CASSFRLAHNEQFF TGTGCCAGCAGCTTCCGACTAGCTCACAATGAGCAGTTCTTC
. TRBJ2-7 12 many TRBV7-2 CASSKDSYEQYF TGTGCCAGCAGCAAGGACAGCTACGAGCAGTACTTC
. TRBJ1-5 16 . TRBV18 CASSPGGTSGNQPQHF TGTGCCAGCTCACCGGGCGGGACAAGCGGCAATCAGCCCCAGCATTTT
TRBD1 TRBJ2-7 15 many TRBV7-2 CASSGPDRGLGEQYF TGTGCCAGCAGCGGACCGGACAGGGGGCTAGGCGAGCAGTACTTC
. TRBJ2-3 15 . TRBV14 CASSPLKASTDTQYF TGTGCCAGCAGCCCTCTAAAGGCTAGCACAGATACGCAGTATTTT
. TRBJ2-7 12 many TRBV28 CASSAGTYEQYF TGTGCCAGCAGTGCAGGGACCTACGAGCAGTACTTC
. TRBJ2-3 13 many TRBV27 CASRDHSTDTQYF TGTGCCAGCCGGGACCACAGCACAGATACGCAGTATTTT
TRBD2 TRBJ2-7 14 many TRBV20-1 CSAILAGGPSEQYF TGCAGTGCCATTCTAGCGGGAGGCCCCTCCGAGCAGTACTTC
TRBD1 TRBJ1-2 16 many TRBV12-3/TRBV12-4 CASSLFGTAIPYGYTF TGTGCCAGCAGTCTCTTCGGGACAGCTATCCCCTATGGCTACACCTTC
. TRBJ2-2 17 many TRBV28 CASSFNVGTVRGGELFF TGTGCCAGCAGTTTTAATGTGGGGACGGTCCGAGGAGGGGAGCTGTTTTTT
. TRBJ2-1 14 . TRBV29-1 CSVLSLGSYNEQFF TGCAGCGTTCTTTCGCTCGGGTCCTACAATGAGCAGTTCTTC
. TRBJ2-1 12 many TRBV20-1 CSARAVLDGQFF TGCAGTGCTAGAGCCGTCCTCGACGGGCAGTTCTTC
TRBD2 TRBJ2-3 15 . TRBV11-3 CASSSSGSRADTQYF TGTGCCAGCAGCAGTAGCGGGTCAAGAGCAGATACGCAGTATTTT
. TRBJ1-1 15 many TRBV5-1 CASREGVSMNTEAFF TGCGCCAGCAGGGAAGGGGTCTCCATGAACACTGAAGCTTTCTTT
TRBD1 TRBJ1-5 15 many TRBV12-3/TRBV12-4 CASSPFGTGRQPQHF TGTGCCAGCAGTCCCTTTGGGACAGGGAGGCAGCCCCAGCATTTT
TRBD2 TRBJ2-1 14 few TRBV20-1 CSGTAGGTYNEQFF TGCAGTGGGACAGCGGGGGGTACCTACAATGAGCAGTTCTTC
TRBD1 TRBJ2-7 15 many TRBV20-1 CSAPSRTGLSYEQYF TGCAGTGCCCCGTCCAGGACAGGTTTATCCTACGAGCAGTACTTC
TRBD2 TRBJ2-3 16 many TRBV5-1 CASSNGGTSEADTQYF TGCGCCAGCAGCAACGGTGGGACTAGCGAGGCAGATACGCAGTATTTT
TRBD2 TRBJ2-1 11 many TRBV20-1 CSGEGMDEQFF TGCAGTGGGGAGGGTATGGATGAGCAGTTCTTC
. TRBJ1-2 14 many TRBV7-2 CASSLEGSGGGYTF TGTGCCAGCAGCTTGGAAGGTTCCGGGGGTGGCTACACCTTC
. TRBJ1-5 13 many TRBV10-3 CAISERVDQPQHF TGTGCCATCAGTGAGAGAGTCGATCAGCCCCAGCATTTT
TRBD2 TRBJ2-3 16 many TRBV29-1 CSVEDHAGGFTDTQYF TGCAGCGTTGAAGATCACGCGGGAGGCTTCACAGATACGCAGTATTTT
. TRBJ1-1 16 few TRBV5-1 CASSHGTSRTNTEAFF TGCGCCAGCAGCCATGGGACTTCGAGGACGAACACTGAAGCTTTCTTT
. TRBJ2-5 13 many TRBV7-8 CASSLLREETQYF TGTGCCAGCAGCTTACTTCGGGAAGAGACCCAGTACTTC
. TRBJ2-5 13 many TRBV14 CASSQVVRETQYF TGTGCCAGCAGCCAAGTCGTACGCGAGACCCAGTACTTC
TRBD1 TRBJ1-4 14 many TRBV7-9 CASSLTGRKEKLFF TGTGCCAGCAGCCTGACAGGGCGGAAAGAAAAACTGTTTTTT
. TRBJ2-5 14 many TRBV5-1 CASSLIDGKETQYF TGCGCCAGCAGCTTGATCGACGGGAAAGAGACCCAGTACTTC
. TRBJ2-7 14 . TRBV20-1 CSASRRGGTYEQYF TGCAGTGCTAGCCGCAGGGGGGGGACCTACGAGCAGTACTTC
. TRBJ1-6 16 many TRBV7-9 CASSHRRGGVNSPLHF TGTGCCAGCAGCCACCGACGGGGGGGCGTGAATTCACCCCTCCACTTT
. TRBJ2-5 13 many TRBV12-5 CASGKDTEETQYF TGTGCTAGTGGCAAGGACACGGAAGAGACCCAGTACTTC
TRBD2 TRBJ2-7 12 many TRBV28 CASTGLADEQYF TGTGCCAGCACCGGACTAGCGGACGAGCAGTACTTC
. TRBJ1-2 15 few TRBV12-3/TRBV12-4 CASSPWARGAYGYTF TGTGCCAGCAGTCCCTGGGCCCGGGGGGCCTATGGCTACACCTTC
TRBD1 TRBJ1-2 15 many TRBV4-1 CASSQGPGGDYGYTF TGCGCCAGCAGCCAAGGTCCAGGGGGGGACTATGGCTACACCTTC
TRBD1 TRBJ1-1 13 . TRBV5-1 CASSGQGFTEAFF TGCGCCAGCAGCGGACAGGGTTTCACTGAAGCTTTCTTT
TRBD2 TRBJ2-2 15 many TRBV19 CASSIGLAGHGELFF TGTGCCAGTAGTATAGGACTAGCGGGACACGGGGAGCTGTTTTTT
. TRBJ2-5 15 many TRBV20-1 CSARDREAHGETQYF TGCAGTGCTAGAGATAGAGAGGCGCACGGGGAGACCCAGTACTTC
. TRBJ2-1 12 . TRBV28 CASSLPRAEQFF TGTGCCAGCAGTTTACCCAGGGCTGAGCAGTTCTTC
. TRBJ2-5 15 many TRBV7-6 CASSSATDGQETQYF TGTGCCAGCAGCTCCGCCACTGACGGGCAAGAGACCCAGTACTTC
. TRBJ2-7 15 many TRBV7-2 CASSSNPTPVYEQYF TGTGCCAGCAGCTCTAACCCAACACCAGTCTACGAGCAGTACTTC
. TRBJ1-2 12 . TRBV2 CASSAQGAGYTF TGTGCCAGCAGTGCACAGGGAGCTGGCTACACCTTC
TRBD2 TRBJ2-2 18 many TRBV4-2 CASSPARTLAGEIGELFF TGTGCCAGCAGCCCTGCTAGGACTCTAGCGGGAGAGATCGGGGAGCTGTTTTTT
. TRBJ1-2 13 many TRBV25-1 CASSEYWGGGYTF TGTGCCAGCAGTGAATATTGGGGTGGAGGCTACACCTTC